These T cell receptor beta chains were read from a single sample in a study of shared clonotypes between healthy human individuals. Clones were sequenced by immunoSEQ multiplex PCR, and TCRdb holds only the in-frame ones, with some missing. The sample comprises over 800,000 clones, around 92% of which are singletons, and approximately 25% rests with the top ten. The material sequenced was naive CD8+ T cells sorted from blood. The receptors were sampled from a man aged 25-40 years in good health. Each CDR3 is given with its conserved first and last residue. A D gene is named only where the DNA matches it firmly. Expanded clones get a size class; other rows say once, few or many, or leave the size out.

j_call d_call clone_size v_call cdr3_length cdr3_nt cdr3_aa
TRBJ1-1 - - TRBV6-1 15 TGTGCCAGCAGTGATCGTTTGACATTGAACACTGAAGCTTTCTTT CASSDRLTLNTEAFF
TRBJ2-5 TRBD2 - TRBV7-9 16 TGTGCCAGCAGCTTAGTAGCGGGAGGGCCTAGGGAGACCCAGTACTTC CASSLVAGGPRETQYF
TRBJ2-7 TRBD2 - TRBV11-2 15 TGTGCCAGCAGCTTAGAAGGTAGCGGGAGCTACGAGCAGTACTTC CASSLEGSGSYEQYF
TRBJ2-7 - - TRBV10-3 11 TGTGCCGGTGGGCACTCCTACGAGCAGTACTTC CAGGHSYEQYF
TRBJ2-7 - - TRBV28 12 TGTGCCAGCAGTTTTCCCGGGAGAAATTCTAACTTC CASSFPGRNSNF
TRBJ1-1 - few TRBV19 13 TGTGCCAGTAGTATCTCCATGAACACTGAAGCTTTCTTT CASSISMNTEAFF
TRBJ2-7 TRBD2 - TRBV4-3 16 TGCGCCAGCAGCCAAGATAGCGGGAATCCTTGGTACGAGCAGTACTTC CASSQDSGNPWYEQYF
TRBJ2-7 TRBD1 - TRBV7-8 14 TGTGCCAGCAGCTTTGACAGGGTCTCCTACGAGCAGTACTTC CASSFDRVSYEQYF
TRBJ1-1 - - TRBV7-9 15 TGTGCCAGCAGCTTAGGGTGGTCCTCAAGGCCTGAAGCTTTCTTT CASSLGWSSRPEAFF
TRBJ2-5 TRBD2 - TRBV7-9 17 TGTGCCAGCAGCCCCCCCGGACTAGTCGCTCTCCAAGAGACCCAGTACTTC CASSPPGLVALQETQYF
TRBJ2-7 - - TRBV29-1 13 TGCAGCGTTGAATCCGGACTGTCGTACGAGCAGTACTTC CSVESGLSYEQYF
TRBJ2-2 TRBD2 - TRBV13 17 TGTGCCAGCAGCGCGGGGGTAGCGGGGGCGAACACCGGGGAGCTGTTTTTT CASSAGVAGANTGELFF
TRBJ2-1 - once TRBV28 12 TGTGCCAGCGTAACCGAGTACAATGAGCAGTTCTTC CASVTEYNEQFF
TRBJ2-7 - - TRBV27 15 TGTGCCAGCAGCAGAAGAGGGTCGGGGACCTACGAGCAGTACTTC CASSRRGSGTYEQYF
TRBJ2-7 - - TRBV5-1 14 TGCGCCAGCAGCTTGGCTGGAGCGAACTACGAGCAGTACTTC CASSLAGANYEQYF
TRBJ2-7 - - TRBV9 16 TGTGCCAGCAGCGTAGGTCGAGGGGGGCCCGGGCACGAGCAGTACTTC CASSVGRGGPGHEQYF
TRBJ2-1 - - TRBV27 15 TGTGCCAGCAGTTTAGGTTGGAACTGGGACAATGAGCAGTTCTTC CASSLGWNWDNEQFF
TRBJ2-1 - - TRBV19 15 TGTGCCAGTAGTATAGCCTCAGGGGGGTACAATGAGCAGTTCTTC CASSIASGGYNEQFF
TRBJ2-7 TRBD1 - TRBV30 15 TGTGCCTGGAGTGACCGACAGGGGCTCCCCTACGAGCAGTACTTC CAWSDRQGLPYEQYF
TRBJ1-5 - - TRBV27 15 TGTGCCAGCAGTTATCGGAGGGATAGCAATCAGCCCCAGCATTTT CASSYRRDSNQPQHF
TRBJ2-7 - - TRBV10-1 14 TGCGCCACTAGCCGGGACTTCGGCTCCTGGGAGCAGTACTTC CATSRDFGSWEQYF
TRBJ2-7 - - TRBV6-1 13 TGTGCCAGCAGTGAAATAAAGTCCTACGAGCAGTACTTC CASSEIKSYEQYF
TRBJ2-7 - - TRBV25-1 16 TGTGCCAGCAGTGAGGCGGAGGGGGCGCGGTCCTACGAGCAGTACTTC CASSEAEGARSYEQYF
TRBJ1-1 - - TRBV5-1 16 TGCGCCAGCAGCAACCCCCCTGGCGCCGTCATCACTGAAGCTTTCTTT CASSNPPGAVITEAFF
TRBJ2-7 - once TRBV19 12 TGTGCCAGTAGTCTTAACAGGGTCGAGCAGTACTTC CASSLNRVEQYF
TRBJ2-5 - - TRBV6-5 13 TGTGCCAGCAGTACTAGCCCAGTCGGGACCCAGTACTTC CASSTSPVGTQYF
TRBJ1-1 TRBD1 - TRBV30 16 TGTGCCTGTGATACTGCGGGACAGGGGTTGAGCACTGAAGCTTTCTTT CACDTAGQGLSTEAFF
TRBJ2-1 - - TRBV7-2 12 TGTGCCAGCAGCTCCACAAGGAATGAGCAGTTCTTC CASSSTRNEQFF
TRBJ2-1 - - TRBV6-6 12 TGTGCCAGCTGGAACTTCCCGGACGAGCAGTTCTTC CASWNFPDEQFF
TRBJ2-1 - - TRBV19 13 TGTGCCAGTAGTATAGGGCTATACAATGAGCAGTTCTTC CASSIGLYNEQFF
TRBJ1-3 - - TRBV19 18 TGTGCCAGTAGCCCGGGACATAATCTCTTTAGCTCTGGAAACACCATATATTTT CASSPGHNLFSSGNTIYF
TRBJ2-7 - - TRBV5-5 13 TGTGCCAGCAGCTTGTTGAGGGGCTACGAGCAGTACTTC CASSLLRGYEQYF
TRBJ2-7 - - TRBV7-9 14 TGTGCCAGCAGTACAATCGAGATCTTCTACGAGCAGTACTTC CASSTIEIFYEQYF
TRBJ2-1 - - TRBV14 15 TGTGCCAGCAGCCAAGTCGCAAGGAAGAGCGGGGAGCAGTTCTTC CASSQVARKSGEQFF
TRBJ2-7 TRBD2 - TRBV27 14 TGTGCCAGCAGTTTGGCGGGAGTAGCCTACGAGCAGTACTTC CASSLAGVAYEQYF
TRBJ2-1 TRBD1 - TRBV28 13 TGTGCCAGCAGTGTCGCAGGGGGCGATGAGCAGTTCTTC CASSVAGGDEQFF
TRBJ1-3 - - TRBV27 14 TGTGCCAGCAGTTTGGGGGGGTCTGGAAACACCATATATTTT CASSLGGSGNTIYF
TRBJ2-3 TRBD1 - TRBV7-6 16 TGTGCCAGCAGCCTCAACCCGGGACAGATCACAGATACGCAGTATTTT CASSLNPGQITDTQYF
TRBJ2-5 - - TRBV9 13 TGTGCCAGCAGCGGTGGTGGGGGGGAGACCCAGTACTTC CASSGGGGETQYF
TRBJ2-5 - - TRBV2 13 TGTGCCAGCAGTGAAACCGGGGCGGAGACCCAGTACTTC CASSETGAETQYF
TRBJ1-2 - - TRBV25-1 18 TGTGCCAGCAGTGATCATATTGGTTTTACAACGGATAGCCGGGGCTACACCTTC CASSDHIGFTTDSRGYTF
TRBJ2-7 TRBD2 - TRBV9 16 TGTGCCAGCAGCGCGAGCGCGGGAGTTTCCTCCTACGAGCAGTACTTC CASSASAGVSSYEQYF
TRBJ2-7 TRBD2 once TRBV10-1 14 TGCGCCAGCAGTGAAAGTAGCGGGACCTACGAGCAGTACTTC CASSESSGTYEQYF
TRBJ2-7 TRBD1 - TRBV7-9 15 TGTGCCAGCAGCTCCACCACAGGGGATCACTACGAGCAGTACTTC CASSSTTGDHYEQYF
TRBJ2-1 - - TRBV2 12 TGTGCCTCCCAGACAGATTTCAATGAGCAGTTCTTC CASQTDFNEQFF
TRBJ2-7 - - TRBV5-4 17 TGTGCCAGCAGCCTTATGTGGGGCGGGACAATCGCCTACGAGCAGTACTTC CASSLMWGGTIAYEQYF
TRBJ2-7 TRBD2 - TRBV6-6 16 TGTGCCAGCAGCGGACTAGCCATATCTTCGCCCTACGAGCAGTACTTC CASSGLAISSPYEQYF
TRBJ2-1 TRBD2 - TRBV18 16 TGTGCCAGCTCTCCCAAGGGACTAGCGGTACACAATGAGCAGTTCTTC CASSPKGLAVHNEQFF
TRBJ1-1 - - TRBV4-1 16 TGCGCCAGCAGCCAAGGGGTCCAGAGCTCGAACACTGAAGCTTTCTTT CASSQGVQSSNTEAFF
TRBJ2-2 - - TRBV5-6 17 TGTGCCAGCAGCTTGGTTGGCCTAGCAGATGACACCGGGGAGCTGTTTTTT CASSLVGLADDTGELFF
TRBJ2-1 - - TRBV28 15 TGTGCCAGCAGTTCCCCGACGGACAGTAACAATGAGCAGTTCTTC CASSSPTDSNNEQFF
TRBJ2-7 - - TRBV27 13 TGTGCCAGCAGTCCAGGGAGCTTGTACGAGCAGTACTTC CASSPGSLYEQYF
TRBJ2-6 TRBD1 - TRBV4-1 17 TGCGCCAGCAGCCAACAACAGGGGGGTTCTGGGGCCAACGTCCTGACTTTC CASSQQQGGSGANVLTF
TRBJ1-1 - - TRBV29-1 13 TGCAGCGTTGTTGGGGGAGTGGGGACTGAAGCTTTCTTT CSVVGGVGTEAFF
TRBJ2-7 - - TRBV11-3 14 TGTGCCAGCAGCTTACCCGCCCACCCTCACGAGCAGTACTTC CASSLPAHPHEQYF
TRBJ2-1 TRBD2 - TRBV7-2 15 TGTGCCAGCAGCCCCAGCGGGGCCCTTTACAATGAGCAGTTCTTC CASSPSGALYNEQFF
TRBJ1-1 TRBD1 - TRBV4-1 13 TGCGCCAGCAGCCGACAGGGGAACACTGAAGCTTTCTTT CASSRQGNTEAFF
TRBJ2-7 - - TRBV18 14 TGTGCCAGCTCACTCAAGAGGACGGCCTACGAGCAGTACTTC CASSLKRTAYEQYF
TRBJ2-7 TRBD1 - TRBV9 14 TGTGCCAGCAGCTTAACCGGGACAGGGAGCGAGCAGTACTTC CASSLTGTGSEQYF
TRBJ2-7 TRBD2 - TRBV5-5 16 TGTGCCAGCAGCTTACAGACTAGCGGGAGAGCCTACGAGCAGTACTTC CASSLQTSGRAYEQYF